This TCR beta chain was observed in a study of shared clonotypes between healthy human individuals. Study-level results: Represented diversity, genetic and exposure-history alike, was limited by few donors. In contrast to clonotypes shared by all four donors, non-shared clonotypes had lower generation probabilities.

Germline values: CDR1 SGHDT, CDR2 YYEEEE. CDR3 length equals 13 residues. V lost 4 bases, J lost 6 bases, and 11 bases lay in between. CD45RO negativity and positive selection for CCR7 defined naive CD8 cells, a population that excluded terminally differentiated effector memory CD45RA+ cells. Donors were healthy HIV-negative adults without recently reported acute infections or vaccinations. Sorted-subset replicate PCR reactions contained 200 ng DNA, corresponding to approximately 30,000 T cell genomes. Assay used: immunoSEQ multiplex PCR; TCRdb lists only in-frame clones, some missing. Altogether around 2,100,000 clones are present, roughly 95% being singletons, with the ten largest covering around 1%. Note on this clone: Its antigen is still unknown.

Sequencing was carried out using naive CD8+ T cells sorted from blood. The rearrangement uses TRBV5-6 and TRBJ2-1; D is unclear. This clonotype originated in a man aged 18 to 30 in good health. CDR3 bases: TGTGCCAGCAGCGACACAACCAGCAATGAGCAGTTCTTC. As protein: CASSDTTSNEQFF.